One T cell receptor (beta chain) is described in this entry. The sample originates from a study of shared clonotypes between healthy human individuals. On the study more broadly: The people who gave samples were a couple of women and a few men aged 18 to 49.

CDR1 and CDR2 from the germline V gene are ENHRY and SYGVKD. The CDR3 has 13 amino acids. Trimming stripped 9 bases from V and 4 bases from J, with 14 bases between. This was a deep-level run. Original methodology: Filtering differed, since immunoSEQ gave only junction sequences and no quality scores. Clones were sequenced by immunoSEQ multiplex PCR, and TCRdb holds only the in-frame ones, with some missing. The V and J calls and clone size come from that table; D and trimming were worked out from the DNA. Of 850,000 to 1,200,000 clones listed, about 77% were seen once; the top ten hold over 1.3%. Sample: memory CD4+ T cells sorted from blood. Noted subset: CD45RA-negative fraction. The chain couples TRBV10-3 to TRBJ2-3, with a weak D call TRBD2 (5 bases). The TCR originated in a man aged 18 to 29 in good health. The CDR3 bases are TGTGCCATGACGGACTCTCTATCAGATACGCAGTATTTT. Translating it yields CAMTDSLSDTQYF.